This TCR beta chain emerged from a study of T cell repertoires in cytomegalovirus infection. Across the whole study: Recently identified HLA-C-restricted and well-studied HLA-B-restricted CMV epitopes were used. Indicated by public TCR beta signatures were CMV infection and matching HLA type.

On this clonotype itself: Its antigen is as yet unknown.

In germline, CDR1 is DFQATT, CDR2 SNEGSKA (reference sequence). CDR3 length equals 12 residues. The V and J ends lost 3 bases and 4 bases respectively, with 9 bases between them. TCRdb passed the reads through MiXCR, listing each CDR3 protein once. The sample holds approximately 110,000 distinct CDR3 sequences, around 30% seen once. The sample in question was CD8+ T cells from cultured PBMCs, obtained from culture after CMV antigen stimulation. The rearrangement joins TRBV20-1 to TRBJ1-1, with a tentative D call TRBD1 (5 bases). The receptor was derived from a human donor in good health (CMV status not recorded). Some clones in this sample may be carry-over from other donors' samples. The CDR3 reads CSASLGTTEAFF. The CDR3 region has the DNA TGCAGTGCTAGCCTAGGGACCACTGAAGCTTTCTTT.